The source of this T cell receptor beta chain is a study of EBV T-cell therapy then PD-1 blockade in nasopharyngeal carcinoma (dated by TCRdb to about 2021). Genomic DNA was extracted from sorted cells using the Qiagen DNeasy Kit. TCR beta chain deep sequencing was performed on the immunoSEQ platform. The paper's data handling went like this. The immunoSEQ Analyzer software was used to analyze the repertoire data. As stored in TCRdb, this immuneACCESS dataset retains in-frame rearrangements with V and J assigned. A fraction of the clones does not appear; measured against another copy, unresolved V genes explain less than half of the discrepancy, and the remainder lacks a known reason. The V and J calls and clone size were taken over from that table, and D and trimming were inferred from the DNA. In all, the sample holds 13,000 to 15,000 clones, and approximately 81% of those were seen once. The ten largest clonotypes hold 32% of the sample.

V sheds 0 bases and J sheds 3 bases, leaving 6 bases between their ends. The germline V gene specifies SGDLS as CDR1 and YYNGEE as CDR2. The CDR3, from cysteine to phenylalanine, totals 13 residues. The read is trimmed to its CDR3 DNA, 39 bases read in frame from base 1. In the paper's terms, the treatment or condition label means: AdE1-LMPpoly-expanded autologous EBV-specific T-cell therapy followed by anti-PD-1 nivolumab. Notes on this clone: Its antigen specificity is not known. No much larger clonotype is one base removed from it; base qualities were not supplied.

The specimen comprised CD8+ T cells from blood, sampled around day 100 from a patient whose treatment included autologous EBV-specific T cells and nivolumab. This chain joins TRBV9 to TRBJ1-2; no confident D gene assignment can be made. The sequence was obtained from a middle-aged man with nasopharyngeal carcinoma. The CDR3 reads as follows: CASSVGGYYGYTF. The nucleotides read TGTGCCAGCAGCGTAGGGGGATACTATGGCTACACCTTC.